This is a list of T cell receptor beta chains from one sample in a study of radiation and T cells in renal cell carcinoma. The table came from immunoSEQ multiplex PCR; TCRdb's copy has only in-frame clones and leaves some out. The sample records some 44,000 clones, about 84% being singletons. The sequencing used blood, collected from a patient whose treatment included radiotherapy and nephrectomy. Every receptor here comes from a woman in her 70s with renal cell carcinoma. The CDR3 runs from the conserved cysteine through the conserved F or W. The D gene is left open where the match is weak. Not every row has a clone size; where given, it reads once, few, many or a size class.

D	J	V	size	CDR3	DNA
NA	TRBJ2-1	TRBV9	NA	CASSVGGRDYEQFF	TGTGCCAGCAGCGTGGGAGGCAGGGACTATGAGCAGTTCTTC
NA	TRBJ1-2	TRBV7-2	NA	CASSHPGNYGYTF	TGTGCCAGCAGCCACCCTGGGAACTATGGCTACACCTTC
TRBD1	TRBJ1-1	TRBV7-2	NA	CASSAGQGMYTEAFF	TGTGCCAGCAGCGCGGGACAGGGGATGTACACTGAAGCTTTCTTT
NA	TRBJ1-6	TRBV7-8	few	CASSLVGHSSPLHF	TGTGCCAGCAGCTTAGTGGGACACTCCTCACCCCTCCACTTT
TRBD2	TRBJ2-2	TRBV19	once	CASSMAAGAVTGELFF	TGTGCCAGTAGTATGGCGGCGGGAGCGGTTACCGGGGAGCTGTTTTTT
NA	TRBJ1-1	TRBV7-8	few	CASSLEGAGSAFF	TGTGCCAGCAGCTTAGAAGGGGCGGGATCAGCTTTCTTT
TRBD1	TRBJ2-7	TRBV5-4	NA	CASSLHGQGLSEQYF	TGTGCCAGCAGCCTTCATGGACAGGGGTTGAGCGAGCAGTACTTC
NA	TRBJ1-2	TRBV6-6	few	CASSSPFRDLGYTF	TGTGCCAGCAGTTCCCCCTTCCGGGACCTTGGCTACACCTTC
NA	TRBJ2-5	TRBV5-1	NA	CASSPGWEQETQYF	TGCGCCAGCAGCCCGGGCTGGGAACAAGAGACCCAGTACTTC
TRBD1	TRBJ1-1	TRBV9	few	CASSFQGDTEAFF	TGTGCCAGCAGCTTTCAGGGGGACACTGAAGCTTTCTTT
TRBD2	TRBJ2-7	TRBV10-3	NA	CAISGVSGSPLYEQYF	TGTGCCATCAGTGGAGTCAGCGGGAGTCCCCTCTACGAGCAGTACTTC
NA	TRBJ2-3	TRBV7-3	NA	CASSPGPSTDTQYF	TGTGCCAGCAGCCCAGGCCCCAGCACAGATACGCAGTATTTT
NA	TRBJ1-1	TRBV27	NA	CASQQLVGGKDTEAFF	TGTGCCAGCCAACAACTTGTAGGGGGGAAGGACACTGAAGCTTTCTTT
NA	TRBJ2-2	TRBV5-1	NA	CASSRRLALNTGELFF	TGCGCCAGCAGCCGAAGGCTAGCGTTGAACACCGGGGAGCTGTTTTTT
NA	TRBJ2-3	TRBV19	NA	CASSIVGEVTQYF	TGTGCCAGTAGTATAGTAGGAGAAGTTACGCAGTATTTT
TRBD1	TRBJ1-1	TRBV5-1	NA	CASSLSGTGVAAFF	TGCGCCAGCAGCTTGTCCGGGACAGGGGTGGCAGCTTTCTTT
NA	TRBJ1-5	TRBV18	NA	CASSSQPTGNQPQHF	TGTGCCAGCTCATCCCAACCCACCGGCAATCAGCCCCAGCATTTT
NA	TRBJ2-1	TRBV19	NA	CASSLELYNEQFF	TGTGCCAGTAGTTTGGAGTTATACAATGAGCAGTTCTTC
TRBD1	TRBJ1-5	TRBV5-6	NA	CASSKLDRAPNQPQHF	TGTGCCAGCAGCAAACTCGACAGGGCCCCAAATCAGCCCCAGCATTTT
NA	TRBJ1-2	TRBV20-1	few	CSARDRRGYTF	TGCAGTGCTAGAGATCGGCGGGGCTACACCTTC
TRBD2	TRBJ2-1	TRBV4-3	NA	CASSQEGAGGPGEQFF	TGCGCCAGCAGCCAAGAGGGAGCGGGAGGGCCAGGTGAGCAGTTCTTC
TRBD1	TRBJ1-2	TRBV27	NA	CASSRQGTAGNYGYTF	TGTGCCAGCAGTCGACAGGGGACAGCGGGTAACTATGGCTACACCTTC
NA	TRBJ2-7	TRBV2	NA	CASSSTGIYYEQYF	TGTGCCAGCAGTTCCACCGGCATTTACTACGAGCAGTACTTC
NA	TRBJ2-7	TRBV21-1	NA	CASSFRQGYEQYF	TGTGCCAGCAGCTTCCGACAGGGCTACGAGCAGTACTTC
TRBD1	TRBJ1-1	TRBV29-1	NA	CSATGQGLSDTEAFF	TGCAGCGCCACCGGACAGGGGCTTTCGGACACTGAAGCTTTCTTT
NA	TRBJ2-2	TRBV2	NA	CASRASVGGELFF	TGTGCCAGCAGGGCTAGCGTGGGCGGGGAGCTGTTTTTT
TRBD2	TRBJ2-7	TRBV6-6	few	CASSRTSGRFEQYF	TGTGCCAGCAGCCGGACTAGCGGGAGGTTCGAGCAGTACTTC
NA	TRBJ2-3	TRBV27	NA	CASPLGGRSRTDTQYF	TGTGCCAGTCCCCTGGGGGGCCGGTCACGCACAGATACGCAGTATTTT
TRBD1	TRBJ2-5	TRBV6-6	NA	CASSFTGQGETQYF	TGTGCCAGCAGTTTCACGGGACAGGGAGAGACCCAGTACTTC
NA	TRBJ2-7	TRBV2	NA	CASRAGTLTVYEQYF	TGTGCCAGCAGAGCCGGGACCCTGACGGTCTACGAGCAGTACTTC
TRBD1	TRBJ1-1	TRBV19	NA	CASQWRGLNTEAFF	TGTGCCAGTCAGTGGAGGGGGCTGAACACTGAAGCTTTCTTT
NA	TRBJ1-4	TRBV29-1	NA	CSVEGGAVPEKLFF	TGCAGCGTTGAAGGAGGGGCAGTCCCTGAAAAACTGTTTTTT
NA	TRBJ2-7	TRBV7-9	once	CASSLVLGVSSYEQYF	TGTGCCAGCAGCTTAGTCTTGGGGGTGAGCTCCTACGAGCAGTACTTC
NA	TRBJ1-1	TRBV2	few	CGLSGTMNTEAFF	TGTGGACTTTCCGGGACGATGAACACTGAAGCTTTCTTT
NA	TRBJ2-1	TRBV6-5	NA	CASSLGGSEQFF	TGTGCCAGCAGTTTAGGGGGATCTGAGCAGTTCTTC
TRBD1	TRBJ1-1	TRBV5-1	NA	CASSQGTGGWNTEAFF	TGCGCCAGCAGCCAAGGGACAGGGGGTTGGAACACTGAAGCTTTCTTT
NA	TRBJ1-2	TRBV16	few	CASSQSNGYTF	TGTGCCAGCAGCCAATCAAACGGCTACACCTTC
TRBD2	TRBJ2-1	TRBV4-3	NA	CARPCGTKSFSSYNEQFF	TGCGCCAGGCCGTGCGGGACTAAGTCTTTTAGCTCCTACAATGAGCAGTTCTTC
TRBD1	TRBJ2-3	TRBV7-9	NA	CASSRFHDRGSDTQYF	TGTGCCAGCAGTCGTTTCCACGACAGGGGCTCGGATACGCAGTATTTT
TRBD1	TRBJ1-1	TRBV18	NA	CASSPTGDATEAFF	TGTGCCAGCTCGCCGACAGGGGATGCCACTGAAGCTTTCTTT
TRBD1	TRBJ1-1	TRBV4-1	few	CASSLRQGANTEAFF	TGCGCCAGCAGCCTTAGACAGGGGGCAAATACTGAAGCTTTCTTT
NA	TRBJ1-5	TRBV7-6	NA	CASSLPVRQGFGQPQHF	TGTGCCAGCAGCTTACCAGTTAGGCAGGGGTTTGGTCAGCCCCAGCATTTT
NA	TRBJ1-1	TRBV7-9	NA	CASSSQRSGPGAFF	TGTGCCAGCAGCTCCCAGAGATCCGGGCCGGGAGCTTTCTTT
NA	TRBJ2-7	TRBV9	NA	CASSVDWAPLYEQYF	TGTGCCAGCAGCGTAGATTGGGCGCCCCTGTACGAGCAGTACTTC
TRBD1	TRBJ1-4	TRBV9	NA	CASSVVGGTGEKLFF	TGTGCCAGCAGCGTAGTAGGGGGCACGGGTGAAAAACTGTTTTTT
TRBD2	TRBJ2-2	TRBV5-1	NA	CASSRGGITGELFF	TGCGCCAGCAGTAGGGGAGGGATCACCGGGGAGCTGTTTTTT
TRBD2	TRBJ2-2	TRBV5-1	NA	CASSLETSGNTGELFF	TGCGCCAGCAGCTTGGAGACTAGCGGGAACACCGGGGAGCTGTTTTTT
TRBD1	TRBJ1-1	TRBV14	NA	CASSQDGVMTGVISEAFF	TGTGCCAGCAGCCAAGATGGGGTTATGACAGGGGTCATATCTGAAGCTTTCTTT
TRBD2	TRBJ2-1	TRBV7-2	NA	CASSPRLAGNNEQFF	TGTGCCAGCAGCCCCAGACTAGCGGGTAACAATGAGCAGTTCTTC
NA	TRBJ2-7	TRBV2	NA	CASNEQGGSYEQYF	TGTGCCAGCAACGAACAGGGGGGGTCCTACGAGCAGTACTTC
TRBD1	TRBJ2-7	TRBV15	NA	CATSRDRTSYEQYF	TGTGCCACCAGCAGGGACAGGACCTCCTACGAGCAGTACTTC
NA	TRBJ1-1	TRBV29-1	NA	CSVDRSNTEAFF	TGCAGCGTTGACAGGTCAAACACTGAAGCTTTCTTT
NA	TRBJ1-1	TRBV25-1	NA	CASRWGDDTEAFF	TGTGCCAGCAGGTGGGGGGATGACACTGAAGCTTTCTTT
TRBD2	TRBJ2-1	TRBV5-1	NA	CASSLIAGTYNEQFF	TGCGCCAGCAGCTTGATAGCGGGGACCTACAATGAGCAGTTCTTC
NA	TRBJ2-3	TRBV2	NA	CASLQGQLSTDTQYF	TGTGCCAGCCTCCAGGGCCAACTAAGCACAGATACGCAGTATTTT
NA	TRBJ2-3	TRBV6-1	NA	CASSEGGTQYF	TGTGCCAGCAGTGAAGGTGGGACGCAGTATTTT
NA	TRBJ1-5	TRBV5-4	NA	CASSLDTSEAQHF	TGTGCCAGCAGCTTAGACACTTCAGAGGCCCAGCATTTT
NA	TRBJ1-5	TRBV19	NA	CASTPGGYSNQPQHF	TGTGCCAGTACCCCGGGAGGATATAGCAATCAGCCCCAGCATTTT
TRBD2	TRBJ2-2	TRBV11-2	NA	CASSLAAGGGTGELFF	TGTGCCAGCAGCTTAGCAGCGGGAGGGGGCACCGGGGAGCTGTTTTTT
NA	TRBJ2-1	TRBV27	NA	CASRGSSAIYNEQFF	TGTGCCAGCAGGGGGTCCTCTGCAATCTACAATGAGCAGTTCTTC